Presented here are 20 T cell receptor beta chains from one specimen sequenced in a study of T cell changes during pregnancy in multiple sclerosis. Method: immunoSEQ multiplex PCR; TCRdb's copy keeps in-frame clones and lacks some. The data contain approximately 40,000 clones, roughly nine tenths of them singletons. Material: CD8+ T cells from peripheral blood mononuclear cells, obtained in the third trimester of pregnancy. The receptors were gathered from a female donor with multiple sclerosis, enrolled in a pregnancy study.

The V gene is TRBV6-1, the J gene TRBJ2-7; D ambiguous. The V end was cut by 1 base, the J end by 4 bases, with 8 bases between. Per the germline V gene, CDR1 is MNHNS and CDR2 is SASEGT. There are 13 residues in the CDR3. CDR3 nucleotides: TGTGCCAGCAGTGAAGTGGTGCGTTACGAGCAGTACTTC. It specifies CASSEVVRYEQYF.

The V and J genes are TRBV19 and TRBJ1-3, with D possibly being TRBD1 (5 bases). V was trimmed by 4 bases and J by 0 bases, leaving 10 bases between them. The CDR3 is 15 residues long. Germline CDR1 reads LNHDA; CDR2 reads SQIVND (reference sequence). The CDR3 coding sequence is TGTGCCAGTAGTACCTCAGGGATCTCTGGAAACACCATATATTTT. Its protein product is CASSTSGISGNTIYF.

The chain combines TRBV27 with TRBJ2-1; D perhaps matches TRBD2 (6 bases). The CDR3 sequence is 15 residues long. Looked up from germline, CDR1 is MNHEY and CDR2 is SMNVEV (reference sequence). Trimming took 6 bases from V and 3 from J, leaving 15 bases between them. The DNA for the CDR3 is TGTGCCAGCAGCCCCCTAGCGTCTTACTACAATGAGCAGTTCTTC. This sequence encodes CASSPLASYYNEQFF.

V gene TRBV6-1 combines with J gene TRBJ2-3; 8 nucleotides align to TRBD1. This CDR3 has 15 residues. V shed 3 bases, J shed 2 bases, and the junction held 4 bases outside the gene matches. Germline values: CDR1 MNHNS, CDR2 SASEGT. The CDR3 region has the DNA TGTGCCAGCAGTGAGGGGACAGGACACACAGATACGCAGTATTTT. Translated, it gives CASSEGTGHTDTQYF.

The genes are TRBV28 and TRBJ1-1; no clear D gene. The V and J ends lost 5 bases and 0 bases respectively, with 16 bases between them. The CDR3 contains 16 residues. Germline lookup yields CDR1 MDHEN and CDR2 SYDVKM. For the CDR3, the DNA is TGTGCCAGCAGTCCCCTTGGTCTAGATTTGAACACTGAAGCTTTCTTT. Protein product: CASSPLGLDLNTEAFF.

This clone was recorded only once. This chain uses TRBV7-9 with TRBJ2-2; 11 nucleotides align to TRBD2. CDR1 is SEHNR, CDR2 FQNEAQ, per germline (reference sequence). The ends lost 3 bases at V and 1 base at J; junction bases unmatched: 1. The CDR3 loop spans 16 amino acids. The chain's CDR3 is CASSFTSGRNTGELFF. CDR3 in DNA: TGTGCCAGCAGCTTTACTAGCGGGAGGAACACCGGGGAGCTGTTTTTT.

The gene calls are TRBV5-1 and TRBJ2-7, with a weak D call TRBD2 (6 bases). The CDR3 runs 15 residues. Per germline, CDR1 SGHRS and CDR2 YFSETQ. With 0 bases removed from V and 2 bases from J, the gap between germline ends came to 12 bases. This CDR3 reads CASSLGWDLAYEQYF. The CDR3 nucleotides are TGCGCCAGCAGCTTGGGTTGGGACTTAGCCTACGAGCAGTACTTC.

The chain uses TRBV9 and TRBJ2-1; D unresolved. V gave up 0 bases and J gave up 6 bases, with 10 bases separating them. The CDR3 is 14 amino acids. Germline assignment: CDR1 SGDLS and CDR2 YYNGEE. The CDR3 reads CASSVDSLLNEQFF. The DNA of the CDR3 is TGTGCCAGCAGCGTAGACTCCCTCCTCAATGAGCAGTTCTTC.

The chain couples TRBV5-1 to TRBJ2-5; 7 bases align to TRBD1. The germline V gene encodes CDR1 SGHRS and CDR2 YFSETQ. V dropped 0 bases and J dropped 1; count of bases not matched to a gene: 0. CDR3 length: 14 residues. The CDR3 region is CASSLAGGQETQYF. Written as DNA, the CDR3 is TGCGCCAGCAGCTTGGCAGGGGGCCAAGAGACCCAGTACTTC.

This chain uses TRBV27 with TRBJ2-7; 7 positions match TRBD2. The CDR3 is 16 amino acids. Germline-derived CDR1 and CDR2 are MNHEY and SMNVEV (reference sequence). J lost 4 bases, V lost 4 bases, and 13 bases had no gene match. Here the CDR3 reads CASSYAGTIPLYEQYF. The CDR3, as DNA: TGTGCCAGCAGTTACGCCGGGACTATCCCTCTTTACGAGCAGTACTTC.

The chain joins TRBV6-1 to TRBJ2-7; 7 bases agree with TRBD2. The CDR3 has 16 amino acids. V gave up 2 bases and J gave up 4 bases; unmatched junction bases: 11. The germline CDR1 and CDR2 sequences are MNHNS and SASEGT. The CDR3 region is CASSESRGGIRYEQYF. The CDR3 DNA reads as TGTGCCAGCAGTGAATCGAGGGGAGGGATACGGTACGAGCAGTACTTC.

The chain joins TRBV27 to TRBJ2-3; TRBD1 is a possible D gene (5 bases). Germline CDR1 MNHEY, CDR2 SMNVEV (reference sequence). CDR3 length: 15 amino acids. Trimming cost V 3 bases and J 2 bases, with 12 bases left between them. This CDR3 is CASSLGLTYTDTQYF. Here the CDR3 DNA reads TGTGCCAGCAGTTTGGGGCTAACTTACACAGATACGCAGTATTTT.

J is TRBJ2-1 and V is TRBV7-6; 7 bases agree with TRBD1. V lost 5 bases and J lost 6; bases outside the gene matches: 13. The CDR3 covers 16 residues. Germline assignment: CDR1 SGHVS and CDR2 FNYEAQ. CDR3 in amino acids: CASSPWAAEGANEQFF. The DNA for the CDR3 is TGTGCCAGCAGCCCCTGGGCTGCTGAGGGGGCCAATGAGCAGTTCTTC.

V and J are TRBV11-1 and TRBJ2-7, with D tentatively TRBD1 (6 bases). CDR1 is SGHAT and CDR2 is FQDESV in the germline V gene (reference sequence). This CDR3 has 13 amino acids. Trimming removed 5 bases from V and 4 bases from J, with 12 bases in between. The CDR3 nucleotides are TGTGCCAGCAGCCCCCGGGACACTTACGAGCAGTACTTC. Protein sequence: CASSPRDTYEQYF.

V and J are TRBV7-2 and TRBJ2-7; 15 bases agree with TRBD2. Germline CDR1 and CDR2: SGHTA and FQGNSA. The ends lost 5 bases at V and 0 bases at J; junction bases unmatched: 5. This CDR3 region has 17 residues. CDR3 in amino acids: CASSPGLAGGVSYEQYF. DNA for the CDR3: TGTGCCAGCAGCCCGGGACTAGCGGGAGGCGTCTCCTACGAGCAGTACTTC.

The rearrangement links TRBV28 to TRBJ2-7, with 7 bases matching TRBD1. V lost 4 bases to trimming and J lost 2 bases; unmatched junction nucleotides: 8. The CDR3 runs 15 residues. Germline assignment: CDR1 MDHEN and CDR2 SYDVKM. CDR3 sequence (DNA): TGTGCCAGCAGTTCCCGGGACAGTTTCCCCTACGAGCAGTACTTC. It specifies CASSSRDSFPYEQYF.

The chain's CDR3 is CASSQDPAGGELFF. The DNA for the CDR3 is TGCGCCAGCAGCCAAGATCCGGCAGGGGGGGAGCTGTTTTTT. This sequence joins TRBV4-3 and TRBJ2-2, with a weak D call TRBD1 (5 bases). Trimming pared 0 bases from V and 8 bases from J, leaving 10 bases between. The CDR3 covers 14 residues. Germline V gene sequence: CDR1 LGHNA, CDR2 YSLEER.

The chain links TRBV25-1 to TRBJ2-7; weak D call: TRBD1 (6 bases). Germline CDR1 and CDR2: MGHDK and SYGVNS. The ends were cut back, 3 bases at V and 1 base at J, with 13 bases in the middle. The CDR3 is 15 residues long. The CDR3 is CASSDLKDSSYEQYF. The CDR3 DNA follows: TGTGCCAGCAGTGACCTTAAGGACAGTTCCTACGAGCAGTACTTC.

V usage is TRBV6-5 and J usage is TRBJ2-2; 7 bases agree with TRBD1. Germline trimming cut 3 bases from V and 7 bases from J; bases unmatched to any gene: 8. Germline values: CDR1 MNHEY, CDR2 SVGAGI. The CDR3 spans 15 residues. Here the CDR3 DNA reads TGTGCCAGCAGTTATCTCCTTGGGGACAGCGGGGAGCTGTTTTTT. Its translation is CASSYLLGDSGELFF.

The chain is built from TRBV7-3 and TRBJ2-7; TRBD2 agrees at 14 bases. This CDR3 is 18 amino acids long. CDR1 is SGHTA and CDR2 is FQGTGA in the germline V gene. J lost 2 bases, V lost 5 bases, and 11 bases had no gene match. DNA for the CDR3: TGTGCCAGCAGCCAAAATGGGGGACTAGCGGGAGTCCCCTACGAGCAGTACTTC. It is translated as CASSQNGGLAGVPYEQYF.